This TCR beta chain was found in a study of shared clonotypes between healthy human individuals. To note about this clone: Its specificity is unknown.

The CDR3 runs to 16 residues. V was pared by 4 bases and J by 2 bases, with 18 bases between. Germline assignment: CDR1 LGHNA and CDR2 YSLEER. Terminally differentiated effector memory CD45RA+ cells were excluded from the naive CD8 cells, which were CD45RO-negative and positively selected for CCR7. The study, taken as a whole, reports: Only blood was sampled, and tissue TCR repertoires likely differ from blood ones.

Generated by immunoSEQ multiplex PCR, the TCRdb table keeps only in-frame clones and is missing some. This table has around 2.1 million clones, about 92% appearing once. The genes are TRBV4-3 and TRBJ2-7; D may be TRBD2 (6 bases). The TCR comes from a man aged 18 to 30 in good health. Some clones in this sample may be carry-over from other donors' samples. The specimen was naive CD8+ T cells from PBMCs. The CDR3 loop is CASSRVPGTDTYEQYF. The CDR3 DNA follows: TGCGCCAGCAGCCGCGTACCCGGGACTGACACCTACGAGCAGTACTTC.